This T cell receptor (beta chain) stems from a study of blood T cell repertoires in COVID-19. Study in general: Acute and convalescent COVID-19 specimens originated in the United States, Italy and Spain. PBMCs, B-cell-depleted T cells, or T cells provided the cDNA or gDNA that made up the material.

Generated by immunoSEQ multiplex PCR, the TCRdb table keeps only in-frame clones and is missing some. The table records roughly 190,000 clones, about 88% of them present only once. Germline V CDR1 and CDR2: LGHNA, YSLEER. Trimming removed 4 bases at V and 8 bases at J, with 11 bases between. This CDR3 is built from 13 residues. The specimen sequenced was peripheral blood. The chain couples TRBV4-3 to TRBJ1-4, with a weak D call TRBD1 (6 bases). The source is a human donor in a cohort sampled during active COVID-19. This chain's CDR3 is CASSPGQLEKLFF. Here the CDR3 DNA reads TGCGCCAGCAGCCCCGGACAGCTGGAAAAACTGTTTTTT.